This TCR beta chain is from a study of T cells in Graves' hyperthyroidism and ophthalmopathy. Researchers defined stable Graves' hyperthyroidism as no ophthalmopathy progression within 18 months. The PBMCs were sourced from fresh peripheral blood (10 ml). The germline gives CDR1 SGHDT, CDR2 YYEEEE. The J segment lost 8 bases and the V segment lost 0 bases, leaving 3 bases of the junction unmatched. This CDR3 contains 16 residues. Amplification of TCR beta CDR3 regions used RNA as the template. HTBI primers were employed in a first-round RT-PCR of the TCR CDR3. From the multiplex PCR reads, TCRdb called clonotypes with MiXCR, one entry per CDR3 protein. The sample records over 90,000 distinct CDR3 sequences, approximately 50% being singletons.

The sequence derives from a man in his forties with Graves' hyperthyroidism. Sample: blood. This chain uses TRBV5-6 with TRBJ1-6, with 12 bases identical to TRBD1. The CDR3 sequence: CASSLGDRGPDSPLHF. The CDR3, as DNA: TGTGCCAGCAGCTTGGGGGACAGGGGGCCCGATTCACCCCTCCACTTT.